The rows below give T cell receptor beta chains drawn from one sample of a study of human versus mouse CDR3 diversity and MHC coevolution. TCRdb's table, derived via immunoSEQ multiplex PCR, lists solely in-frame clones and lacks some. Of tens of thousands of clones listed, around 95% are singletons. Sequencing input: naive CD4+ T cells from blood. The origin of the receptors is a person between 25 and 70 years old in good health. The conserved cysteine and the conserved F or W are not part of the CDR3 here.

V,J,CDR3
TRBV18,TRBJ2-5,ASSSVWTDEETQY
TRBV28,TRBJ1-1,ASRASGANTEAF
TRBV29-1,TRBJ2-7,SVEDIGSGGGEQY
TRBV18,TRBJ1-1,ASSPSDRVNTEAF
TRBV19,TRBJ1-5,ASSPRDRGLNQPQH
TRBV7-9,TRBJ2-5,ASSLAGGAETQY
TRBV7-2,TRBJ2-1,ASSTTSGGLELNEQF
TRBV4-3,TRBJ2-7,ASSQLQGSYEQY
TRBV14,TRBJ2-1,ASSQDLGTSGAEQF
TRBV10-2,TRBJ2-2,ASSPRAGELF
TRBV7-3,.,ASSQPGQETYEQY
TRBV19,TRBJ1-1,ASSTGQGPTEAF
TRBV11-2,TRBJ1-5,ASSLGGQSNQPQH
TRBV6-6,TRBJ2-7,ASGSGTGAEQY
TRBV6-5,TRBJ2-5,ASSYSLAGGRETQY
TRBV5-1,TRBJ2-7,ASSFNGESGEQY
TRBV28,TRBJ2-6,ASNRGSSGANVLT
TRBV9,TRBJ1-5,ASSVDWEDQPQH
TRBV7-9,TRBJ2-2,ASSFTTGGTGELF
TRBV5-5,TRBJ2-6,ASSPAGSGANVLT
TRBV28,TRBJ2-5,ASSFSEGETQY
TRBV9,TRBJ1-5,ASSLNGQGVQPQH
TRBV4-1,TRBJ2-1,ASSFTGERYNEQF
TRBV5-5,TRBJ2-1,ASSLGGRPRNEQF
TRBV9,TRBJ1-1,ASSVTGARKVNTEAF
TRBV9,TRBJ1-6,ASSVDSQGRSPLH
TRBV5-1,TRBJ2-1,ASSLRGTGGLNEQF
TRBV18,TRBJ2-1,ASSPPGYNEQF
TRBV7-2,TRBJ2-7,ASSLVGSGAAYEQY
TRBV19,TRBJ2-7,ASSINDRAYEQY
TRBV5-1,TRBJ2-7,ASSFDRGQVQY
TRBV14,TRBJ2-7,ASSQAGALYEQY
TRBV7-2,.,ASSPSGQYSYEQY
TRBV5-1,TRBJ1-4,ASSLAGQGEKLF
TRBV11-3,TRBJ2-2,ASSSFTSGRAFETGELF
TRBV6-6,TRBJ1-2,ASTSRNYGGT
TRBV7-3,.,ASSLTGQSSYEQY
TRBV11-2,TRBJ2-4,ASSQGASGRAKNIQY
TRBV4-3,TRBJ1-1,ASSQDDRNTEAF
TRBV18,TRBJ2-7,ASSPRGSTYEQY
TRBV5-1,TRBJ1-1,ASSLQTNTEAF
TRBV14,TRBJ2-7,ASSQDRGYEQY
TRBV9,TRBJ2-3,ASSPSGGTSADTQY
TRBV11-2,TRBJ2-5,ASSLGVSGGQETQY
TRBV18,TRBJ1-4,ASSRTVATNEKLF
TRBV5-1,TRBJ2-7,ASSLVAGAGEQY
TRBV5-1,TRBJ2-1,ASSLGAGDNEQF
TRBV9,TRBJ2-1,ASSPRGRNEQF
TRBV6-1,TRBJ1-2,ASSRQDYGYT
TRBV7-6,TRBJ2-1,ASSLEGGQATSYNEQF
TRBV30,TRBJ1-1,AWSRGGENTEAF
TRBV6-5,TRBJ2-2,ASRGQGSTGELF
TRBV5-1,TRBJ2-3,ASSLGEPADTQY
TRBV30,TRBJ1-1,ASGWATEAF
TRBV28,TRBJ2-1,ASSPGTSGRPEQF